A selection of T cell receptor beta chains follows, all from one sample in a study of T cells in Graves' hyperthyroidism and ophthalmopathy. Each CDR3 protein is one row after TCRdb ran MiXCR on the multiplex PCR reads. The sample lists some 400,000 distinct CDR3 sequences, approximately 13% occurring once. Sequencing was performed on blood. Receptor source: a man aged 25-45 years with Graves' hyperthyroidism that later progressed to Graves' ophthalmopathy. The CDR3 runs from the conserved cysteine through the conserved F or W. The D gene is left open where the match is weak. Expanded clones are given a class, and other clones once, few, many or no size at all.

size	V	D	J	DNA	CDR3
many	TRBV12-3/TRBV12-4	TRBD1	TRBJ2-7	TGTGCCATATCGGACAGGGGGCTATACGAGCAGTACTTC	CAISDRGLYEQYF
few	TRBV25-1	-	TRBJ2-5	TGTGCCAGCAGTGAATTCAAAAGAGAGACCCAGTACTTC	CASSEFKRETQYF
few	TRBV27	TRBD1	TRBJ1-6	TGTGCCAGCAGTTTCCAGACAGGGGGCGTGGGACCCCTCCACTTT	CASSFQTGGVGPLHF
many	TRBV10-3	-	TRBJ2-5	TGTGCCATCAGTGAGTCGGGGGAGGAGACCCAGTACTTC	CAISESGEETQYF
many	TRBV11-2	-	TRBJ1-2	TGTGCCAGCAGCCCGCTAATTGGGGAGAACTATGGCTACACCTTC	CASSPLIGENYGYTF
many	TRBV18	TRBD1	TRBJ1-5	TGTGCCAGCTCACCCACAGGGGGCCGTCAGCCCCAGCATTTT	CASSPTGGRQPQHF
many	TRBV5-8	-	TRBJ1-2	TGTGCCAGCAGCTTCTGGGACCGACTACCAATCAGCTACACCTTC	CASSFWDRLPISYTF
few	TRBV5-8	-	TRBJ1-1	TGTGCCAGCAGCATATTTCAGGGAGTTAACACTGAAGCTTTCTTT	CASSIFQGVNTEAFF
-	TRBV20-1	-	TRBJ2-7	TGCAGTGCACGGAGAGGGGCCACCTACGAGCAGTACTTC	CSARRGATYEQYF
many	TRBV7-2	TRBD2	TRBJ2-5	TGTGCCAGCAGCTTAGGCCCCTCTAGCGGGGTTTCCGAGACCCAGTACTTC	CASSLGPSSGVSETQYF
many	TRBV25-1	TRBD1	TRBJ1-2	TGTGCCAGCAGTGGCCGACAGGGACGTTTTGGCTACACCTTC	CASSGRQGRFGYTF
-	TRBV19	-	TRBJ1-6	TGTGCCAGTAGTAGCCGGACGGGACCTAATTCACCCCTCCACTTT	CASSSRTGPNSPLHF
-	TRBV14	-	TRBJ1-4	TGTGCCAGCAGCCAAGGGCACGGGGAAAAACTGTTTTTT	CASSQGHGEKLFF
-	TRBV5-5	-	TRBJ1-5	TGTGTCAGCAGCTTGTTCGGTAGCAATCAGCCCCAGCATTTT	CVSSLFGSNQPQHF
many	TRBV2	-	TRBJ1-2	TGTGCCAGCAGGGTCTCACGGAATGGCTACACCTTC	CASRVSRNGYTF
-	TRBV4-1	-	TRBJ2-7	TGCGCCAGCAGCCAAGATCAGACCTACGAGCAGTACTTC	CASSQDQTYEQYF
few	TRBV20-1	-	TRBJ1-4	TGCAGTGCTAGAGACTCCAGGCGGAATGAAAAACTGTTTTTT	CSARDSRRNEKLFF
few	TRBV9	-	TRBJ2-2	TGTGCCAGCAGGCCTCAGGGTTTCACCGGGGAGCTGTTTTTT	CASRPQGFTGELFF
many	TRBV2	TRBD1	TRBJ2-7	TGTGCCAGCAGTGACCACCGGGACAGGGGCTACGAGCAGTACTTC	CASSDHRDRGYEQYF
few	TRBV2	TRBD1	TRBJ2-1	TGTGCCAGCAAACCTCGACAGGGGCGCTACAATGAGCAGTTCTTC	CASKPRQGRYNEQFF
many	TRBV14	TRBD2	TRBJ2-3	TGTGCCAGCAGCCAGCGGGGGAAAGGCACAGATACGCAGTATTTT	CASSQRGKGTDTQYF
many	TRBV7-2	-	TRBJ1-1	TGTGCCAGCAGCTTAGATTCGGCGGTGAACACTGAAGCTTTCTTT	CASSLDSAVNTEAFF
many	TRBV20-1	TRBD1	TRBJ1-1	TGCAGTGCTAGCCCAGGGGGTGAAGCTTTCTTT	CSASPGGEAFF
-	TRBV30	-	TRBJ1-6	TGTGCCTGGAGTGTAGGGGTTTCCTATAATTCACCCCTCCACTTT	CAWSVGVSYNSPLHF
few	TRBV4-1	-	TRBJ2-5	TGCGCCAGCAGCCAAGGGGCGGGGAGAGAGACCCAGTACTTC	CASSQGAGRETQYF
many	TRBV12-3/TRBV12-4	-	TRBJ1-2	TGTGCCAGCAGTTTAGGGTTGACTAACTATGGCTACACCTTC	CASSLGLTNYGYTF
few	TRBV7-9	-	TRBJ1-2	TGTGCCAGCAGCTCACAGGGTCTCTATGGCTACACCTTC	CASSSQGLYGYTF
-	TRBV15	TRBD1	TRBJ1-2	TGTGCCACCAGCCTAACGACAGGGGAAAGGGACTATGGCTACACCTTC	CATSLTTGERDYGYTF
-	TRBV6-1	-	TRBJ2-5	TGTGCCAGCAGCACCGGACAAATATTAGAGACCCAGTACTTC	CASSTGQILETQYF
many	TRBV4-1	TRBD1	TRBJ1-1	TGCGCCAGCAGCCACCTGGGACAGATGAACACTGAAGCTTTCTTT	CASSHLGQMNTEAFF
many	TRBV20-1	TRBD2	TRBJ2-7	TGCAGTGCTAGCCTAGACAGCGGGGGGGGTCCGAGCTCCTACGAGCAGTACTTC	CSASLDSGGGPSSYEQYF
many	TRBV7-9	TRBD2	TRBJ2-1	TGTGCCAGCACAGGCGATCCTTTGGGGGGGACGACCCGCGACACCTACAATGAGCAGTTCTTC	CASTGDPLGGTTRDTYNEQFF
many	TRBV2	-	TRBJ2-2	TGTGCCAGACAGACAGTTGGCACCGGGGAGCTGTTTTTT	CARQTVGTGELFF
many	TRBV12-5	-	TRBJ2-5	TGTGCTAGTGGCCCCGGGACGACCGGGGAGACCCAGTACTTC	CASGPGTTGETQYF
-	TRBV9	-	TRBJ2-1	TGTGCCAGCAGCGTAGTTGGGGGGCGGAGTGAGAATGAGCAGTTCTTC	CASSVVGGRSENEQFF
many	TRBV27	TRBD1	TRBJ1-1	TGTGCCAGCAGTCCGCAGGGGGCGCGAAGGAACACTGAAGCTTTCTTT	CASSPQGARRNTEAFF
many	TRBV7-3	TRBD2	TRBJ2-3	TGTGCCAGCAGTCTAGGCGGGGGGGACACAGATACGCAGTATTTT	CASSLGGGDTDTQYF
many	TRBV7-3	-	TRBJ2-4	TGTGCCAGCAGCTCTTCGGTCCTTCGGGTAAAAAACATTCAGTACTTC	CASSSSVLRVKNIQYF
few	TRBV20-1	-	TRBJ2-5	TGCAGTGCTAGACCCACGGGACCCCCGAGGGAGACCCAGTACTTC	CSARPTGPPRETQYF
-	TRBV4-1	TRBD1	TRBJ1-3	TGCGCCAGCAGCCAAGTTTTTGGACAGGGGGCCCCCCTCGGAAACACCATATATTTT	CASSQVFGQGAPLGNTIYF
many	TRBV20-1	TRBD1	TRBJ1-1	TGCAGTGCTAGCGGTTACAGGGGGACTGAAGCTTTCTTT	CSASGYRGTEAFF
many	TRBV7-3	-	TRBJ1-5	TGTGCCAGCAGCTTTACCAGGGGACAGCCCCAGCATTTT	CASSFTRGQPQHF
many	TRBV29-1	TRBD1	TRBJ1-4	TGCAGCGTTGCTAACAGGGGGCTGGCTAATGAAAAACTGTTTTTT	CSVANRGLANEKLFF
many	TRBV2	TRBD1	TRBJ1-2	TGTGCCAGCAGTACCACAGGGGGCTCGAGCTATGGCTACACCTTC	CASSTTGGSSYGYTF
-	TRBV27	-	TRBJ2-2	TGTGCCAGCAGTTTAATAGCAGGGAGGACCGGGGAGCTGTTTTTT	CASSLIAGRTGELFF
many	TRBV30	TRBD1	TRBJ2-7	TGTGCCTGTTCGCGGGACAGGGGTTGGAACTCCTACGAGCAGTACTTC	CACSRDRGWNSYEQYF
-	TRBV10-3	-	TRBJ2-5	TGTGCCATCAGCGGGACTCCGGGGGAGACCCAGTACTTC	CAISGTPGETQYF
-	TRBV5-1	-	TRBJ2-7	TGCGCCAGCAGCTTGGGGATTCGCGGACGGAACTACGAGCAGTACTTC	CASSLGIRGRNYEQYF
few	TRBV14	-	TRBJ2-1	TGTGCCAGCAGCCAAGATCGAAGAACAGAGGCTGAGCAGTTCTTC	CASSQDRRTEAEQFF
few	TRBV4-1	-	TRBJ1-1	TGCGCCAGCAGCCGAACATTCCGGGACGGGGACACTGAAGCTTTCTTT	CASSRTFRDGDTEAFF
few	TRBV30	-	TRBJ1-5	TGTGCCTGGAGTGTACTGGGTGTCAATCAGCCCCAGCATTTT	CAWSVLGVNQPQHF
many	TRBV18	TRBD2	TRBJ2-5	TGTGCCAGCAGTCCGGGGGGCCAAGAGACCCAGTACTTC	CASSPGGQETQYF
many	TRBV2	TRBD1	TRBJ2-1	TGTGCCAGCAGTGAAGAAATGGGACAGCGTCCCTACAATGAGCAGTTCTTC	CASSEEMGQRPYNEQFF
many	TRBV2	-	TRBJ1-1	TGTGCCAGCAGTGAGTGGGTAAACATGAACACTGAAGCTTTCTTT	CASSEWVNMNTEAFF